These 20 T cell receptor beta chains share one sample of origin, sequenced in a study of spatial heterogeneity in lung cancer. Indicated time point: sample taken at primary tumor resection. Tumor, nontumor lung or frozen PBMC supplied whole RNA that was sequenced unsorted. TCRdb called the 5' RACE reads again in MiXCR, with one record for every CDR3 protein. This sample has 82,000 or so distinct CDR3 sequences, with around an eighth found just once. The specimen comprised PBMCs, sampled at surgery. These receptors all come from a male donor with early-stage non-small cell lung cancer.

The V call is TRBV2, the J call TRBJ1-2; D remains ambiguous. The ends were cut back, 2 bases at V and 7 bases at J, with 14 bases in the middle. The CDR3 covers 14 residues. CDR1 is SNHLY and CDR2 is FYNNEI in the germline V gene. The CDR3 spells CASSELTLAGGYTF. CDR3 bases: TGTGCCAGCAGTGAACTTACTTTGGCGGGTGGCTACACCTTC.

The rearrangement links TRBV6-5 to TRBJ2-2, with no clear D. The CDR3 runs to 13 residues. V dropped 7 bases and J dropped 4 bases, with 10 bases sitting between them. Germline V CDR1 and CDR2: MNHEY, SVGAGI. The CDR3 spells CASTPSVTGELFF. The CDR3 coding sequence is TGTGCCAGCACCCCTTCCGTCACCGGGGAGCTGTTTTTT.

V usage is TRBV6-1 and J usage is TRBJ1-2; D not resolved. Per germline, CDR1 MNHNS and CDR2 SASEGT. Between the trimmed V and J ends, which lost 1 base and 9 bases, there was a span of 3 bases. The CDR3 has 10 residues. The CDR3 reads CASSEVSYTF. The CDR3 DNA follows: TGTGCCAGCAGTGAAGTGAGCTACACCTTC.

Only a few counts were recorded for this clonotype. The V call is TRBV28, the J call TRBJ2-2; possible D gene TRBD2, 6 bases. CDR3 length: 13 amino acids. V dropped 6 bases and J dropped 7 bases, with 12 bases sitting between them. Germline V gene data show CDR1 as MDHEN and CDR2 as SYDVKM. In DNA form, the CDR3 reads TGTGCCAGCAGCCTCCGCGGGATCGGGGAGCTGTTTTTT. It encodes CASSLRGIGELFF. Complete variable domain (other parts from reference TRBV28 and TRBJ2-2): DVKVTQSSRYLVKRTGEKVFLECVQDMDHENMFWYRQDPGLGLRLIYFSYDVKMKEKGDIPEGYSVSREKKERFSLILESASTNQTSMYLCASSLRGIGELFFGEGSRLTVL.

This clonotype has ten or more counts. The V and J genes are TRBV6-1 and TRBJ1-5; no clear D gene. V was shortened by 7 bases and J by 7 bases, with 17 bases between the two germline ends. This CDR3 has 14 residues. Per the germline V gene, CDR1 is MNHNS and CDR2 is SASEGT. CDR3 sequence (DNA): TGTGCCAGCACCCAAGAAAAGTCACGACAGCCCCAGCATTTT. Translation: CASTQEKSRQPQHF.

The gene calls are TRBV5-6 and TRBJ2-7, with 11 positions matching TRBD1. The V segment lost 4 bases and the J segment 5 bases; nucleotides outside the gene matches: 8. This CDR3 has 15 residues. The germline V gene has CDR1 SGHDT and CDR2 YYEEEE. In DNA form, the CDR3 reads TGTGCCAGCAGCCCGGACAGGGGGCAAGTCCACGAGCAGTACTTC. It codes for CASSPDRGQVHEQYF. The full variable domain, completed using reference TRBV5-6 and TRBJ2-7, is DAGVTQSPTHLIKTRGQQVTLRCSPKSGHDTVSWYQQALGQGPQFIFQYYEEEERQRGNFPDRFSGHQFPNYSSELNVNALLLGDSALYLCASSPDRGQVHEQYFGPGTRLTVT.

The genes are TRBV5-1 and TRBJ2-5; unclear D gene. The germline V gene encodes CDR1 SGHRS and CDR2 YFSETQ. Trimming pared 0 bases from V and 2 bases from J, leaving 11 bases between. The CDR3 runs 15 residues. CDR3 coding DNA: TGCGCCAGCAGCTTGGTCGGCAGGCATCAAGAGACCCAGTACTTC. It codes for CASSLVGRHQETQYF.

The sample holds a few counts of this clonotype. The V call is TRBV5-6, the J call TRBJ1-1; no clear D gene. Trimming removed 3 bases at V and 0 bases at J, with 9 bases between. From germline, CDR1 is SGHDT and CDR2 YYEEEE. This CDR3 contains 14 residues. In nucleotides, the CDR3 is TGTGCCAGCAGCTCAGACACCGTGAACACTGAAGCTTTCTTT. Its protein product is CASSSDTVNTEAFF.

This clonotype was counted ten times or more. The chain employs TRBV9 and TRBJ1-2; no definite D call. Trimming took off 0 bases at V and 8 bases at J, with 11 bases between the two ends. This CDR3 has 13 amino acids. Germline V lookup: CDR1 SGDLS, CDR2 YYNGEE. In DNA, the CDR3 is TGTGCCAGCAGCGTAGCCCACGGCGGCGGCTACACCTTC. Translated, it gives CASSVAHGGGYTF.

The rearrangement joins TRBV3-1 to TRBJ2-1; D is undetermined. CDR1 and CDR2 from the germline V gene are LGHDT and YNNKEL (reference sequence). The CDR3 is 12 amino acids. Trimming took 3 bases from V and 9 from J, leaving 9 bases between them. The CDR3 DNA follows: TGTGCCAGCAGCCAGTCGGTCCTTGAGCAGTTCTTC. It yields the protein CASSQSVLEQFF.

This clonotype was found a few times. The V gene is TRBV6-5, the J gene TRBJ2-5; D is ambiguous. This CDR3 contains 14 residues. CDR1 is MNHEY and CDR2 is SVGAGI in the germline V gene. The V and J ends lost 4 bases and 1 base respectively, with 10 bases between them. CDR3 coding DNA: TGTGCCAGCAGTTCAGAACTACCCCAAGAGACCCAGTACTTC. Translation gives CASSSELPQETQYF.

This rearrangement joins TRBV5-1 to TRBJ2-2; TRBD1 matches 7 bases. Germline assignment: CDR1 SGHRS and CDR2 YFSETQ. Trimming cost V 5 bases and J 5 bases; bases outside gene matches: 9. The CDR3 loop spans 15 amino acids. CDR3 sequence: CASSFTGDGTGELFF. The DNA for the CDR3 is TGCGCCAGCAGTTTTACAGGGGATGGGACCGGGGAGCTGTTTTTT.

The V and J genes are TRBV21-1 and TRBJ2-3; TRBD2 is the table's D call, not checked against the DNA. TRBV21-1 represents a pseudogene. The CDR3 has 15 amino acids. CDR3 sequence reads: CASTLRAEATDTQYF. CDR3 nucleotide sequence: TGTGCCAGCACCCTTAGGGCCGAAGCCACAGATACGCAGTATTTT.

V gene TRBV4-2 combines with J gene TRBJ1-6; maybe TRBD1 (6 bases). The CDR3 extends over 16 amino acids. Trimming stripped 0 bases from V and 8 bases from J, with 14 bases between. Looked up from germline, CDR1 is LGHNA and CDR2 is YNFKEQ. This CDR3 reads CASSQDPGVLDSPLHF. The CDR3 DNA reads as TGTGCCAGCAGCCAAGATCCAGGGGTTTTGGATTCACCCCTCCACTTT.

The chain uses TRBV5-1 and TRBJ1-3; the D is unclear. There are 14 residues in the CDR3. Per the germline V gene, CDR1 is SGHRS and CDR2 is YFSETQ. V lost 4 bases and J lost 4, with 12 bases in between. The CDR3, as DNA: TGCGCCAGCAGCCCCGGCGGAGAAGGAAACACCATATATTTT. Encoded protein: CASSPGGEGNTIYF.

The chain uses TRBV7-9 and TRBJ1-6, with a possible D match to TRBD1 (6 bases). With 3 bases removed from V and 9 bases from J, the gap between germline ends came to 12 bases. CDR3 size: 14 residues. The germline gives CDR1 SEHNR, CDR2 FQNEAQ (reference sequence). In nucleotides, the CDR3 is TGTGCCAGCAGCTTCCCAGGGGAAAGTTCACCCCTCCACTTT. Protein sequence: CASSFPGESSPLHF.

The rearrangement uses TRBV6-1 and TRBJ1-1, with D unclear. The V gene lost 2 bases and the J gene lost 4 bases, with 11 bases spanning the gap. The CDR3 spans 14 residues. Germline V gives CDR1 MNHNS, CDR2 SASEGT. The DNA for the CDR3 is TGTGCCAGCAGTGAAACGTCCACGATCACTGAAGCTTTCTTT. Translated, it gives CASSETSTITEAFF.

This clonotype was found a few times. The chain links TRBV5-1 to TRBJ1-4, with no clear D. The CDR3 extends over 15 amino acids. From germline, CDR1 is SGHRS and CDR2 YFSETQ. The germline V and J ends were trimmed by 4 bases and 0 bases, with 10 bases remaining between them. The DNA of the CDR3 is TGCGCCAGCAGCATCCGACACGCAACTAATGAAAAACTGTTTTTT. Its translation: CASSIRHATNEKLFF.

This chain connects TRBV15 to TRBJ2-5, with a tentative D call TRBD1 (5 bases). Trimming took 3 bases from V and 4 from J, leaving 15 bases between them. The CDR3 runs to 15 residues. The V gene's germline CDR1 is LNHNV and CDR2 YYDKDF (reference sequence). As DNA, the CDR3 is TGTGCCACCAGCAGGGCTCGTCAAAGGGGAGAGACCCAGTACTTC. This translates into CATSRARQRGETQYF.

The chain is built from TRBV15 and TRBJ2-7; 8 nucleotides align to TRBD1. The CDR3 contains 15 residues. The J segment lost 4 bases and the V segment lost 2 bases, leaving 7 bases of the junction unmatched. From germline, CDR1 is LNHNV and CDR2 YYDKDF (reference sequence). The DNA of the CDR3 is TGTGCCACCAGCAGACTGACAGGGGCAGGGTACGAGCAGTACTTC. Protein product: CATSRLTGAGYEQYF.